This T cell receptor beta chain was sequenced for a study of identifying expanded T cells in peripheral blood. Data came from immunoSEQ multiplex PCR; TCRdb stores just in-frame clones and leaves some out. The table shows about 100,000 clones, with 80% to 90% occurring only once. This receptor was taken from a person aged 18 to 70 in good health. Material: blood.

CDR3 nucleotides: TGTGCCTGGAGTGTAGGTAGAACGAGACCTAACTATGGCTACACCTTC. Translation: CAWSVGRTRPNYGYTF. The chain joins TRBV30 to TRBJ1-2; D is unresolved. This CDR3 comprises 16 residues. Germline CDR1 is GTSNPN and CDR2 is SVGIG (reference sequence). V was clipped by 0 bases and J by 0 bases, with 14 bases between them. The full variable domain, in which reference TRBV30 and TRBJ1-2 provide the parts outside the CDR3, is SQTIHQWPATLVQPVGSPLSLECTVEGTSNPNLYWYRQAAGRGLQLLFYSVGIGQISSEVPQNLSASRPQDRQFILSSKKLLLSDSGFYLCAWSVGRTRPNYGYTFGSGTRLTVV.